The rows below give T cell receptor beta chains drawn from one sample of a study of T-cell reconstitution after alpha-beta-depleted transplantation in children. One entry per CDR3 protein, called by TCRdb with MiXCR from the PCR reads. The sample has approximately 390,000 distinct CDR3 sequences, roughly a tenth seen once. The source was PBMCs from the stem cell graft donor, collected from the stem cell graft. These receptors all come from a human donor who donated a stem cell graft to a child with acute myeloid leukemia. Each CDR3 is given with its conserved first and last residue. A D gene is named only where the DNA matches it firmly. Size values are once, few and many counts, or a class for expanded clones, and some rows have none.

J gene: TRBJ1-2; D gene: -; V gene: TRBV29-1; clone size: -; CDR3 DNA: TGCAGCGTCCGACCCTCGCTGGGGGCTGGCTACACCTTC; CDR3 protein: CSVRPSLGAGYTF
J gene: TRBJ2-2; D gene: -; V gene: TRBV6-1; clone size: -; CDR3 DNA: TGTGCCAGTCGGGCTAAAAGGGATTCCGGGGAGCTGTTTTTT; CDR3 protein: CASRAKRDSGELFF
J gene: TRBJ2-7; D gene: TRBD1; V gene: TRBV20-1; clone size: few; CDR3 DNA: TGCAGTGCTAGCGCAACAGGGGGCTGGGAGCAGTACTTC; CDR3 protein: CSASATGGWEQYF
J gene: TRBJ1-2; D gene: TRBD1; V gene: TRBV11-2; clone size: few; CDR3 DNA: TGTGCCAGCAGCCCCACGACAGGGTCTGGCTACACCTTC; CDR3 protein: CASSPTTGSGYTF
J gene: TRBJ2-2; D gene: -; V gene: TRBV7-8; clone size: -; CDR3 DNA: TGTGCCAGCAGCTTAGCCGGGACGGCGGAGCTGTTTTTT; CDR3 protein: CASSLAGTAELFF
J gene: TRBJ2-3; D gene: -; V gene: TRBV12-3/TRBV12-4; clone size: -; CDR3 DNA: TGTGCCAGCAGTTTACCCCAACGCACAGATACGCAGTATTTT; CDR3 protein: CASSLPQRTDTQYF
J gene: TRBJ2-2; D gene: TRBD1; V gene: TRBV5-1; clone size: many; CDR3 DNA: TGCGCCAGCAGCTTGGGTCCAGGGGGCACCGGGGAGCTGTTTTTT; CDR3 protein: CASSLGPGGTGELFF
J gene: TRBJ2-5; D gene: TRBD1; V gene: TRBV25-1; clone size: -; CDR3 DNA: TGTGCCAGCAGCGGACAGGGATCCGAGACCCAGTACTTC; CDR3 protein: CASSGQGSETQYF
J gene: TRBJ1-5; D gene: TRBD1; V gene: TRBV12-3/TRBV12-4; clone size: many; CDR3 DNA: TGTGCCAGCAGCACCCGGACAGGGCCGCAGCCCCAGCATTTT; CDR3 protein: CASSTRTGPQPQHF
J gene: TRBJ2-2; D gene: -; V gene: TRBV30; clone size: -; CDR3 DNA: TGTGCCTGGAGACCCGGCGGTGCCGGGGAGCTGTTTTTT; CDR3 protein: CAWRPGGAGELFF
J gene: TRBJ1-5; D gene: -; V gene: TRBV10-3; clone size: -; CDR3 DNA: TGTGCCATCAGTGATTTGGGGGGGGAGGCGCCCCAGCATTTT; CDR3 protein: CAISDLGGEAPQHF
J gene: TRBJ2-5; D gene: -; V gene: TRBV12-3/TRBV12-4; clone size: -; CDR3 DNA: TGTGCCAGCAGTCCGAGCAGGTCCGCCGGCGAGACCCAGTACTTC; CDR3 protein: CASSPSRSAGETQYF
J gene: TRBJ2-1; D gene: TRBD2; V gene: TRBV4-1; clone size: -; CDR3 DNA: TGCGCCAGCAGCGGGACTAGCGGCTCCATCAGCTCCTACAATGAGCAGTTCTTC; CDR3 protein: CASSGTSGSISSYNEQFF
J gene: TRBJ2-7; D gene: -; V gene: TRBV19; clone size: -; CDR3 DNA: TGTGCCAGTAGTATTAACGGTTACGAGCAGTACTTC; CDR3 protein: CASSINGYEQYF
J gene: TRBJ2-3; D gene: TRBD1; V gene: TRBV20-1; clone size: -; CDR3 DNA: TGCTGTGCTAGAGCCATACCGGGACAGGGGACCACAGATACGCAGTATTTT; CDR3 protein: CCARAIPGQGTTDTQYF
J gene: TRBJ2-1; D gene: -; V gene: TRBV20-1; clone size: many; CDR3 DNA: TGCAGTGCCTTGGGCGGGCTCTACAATGAGCAGTTCTTC; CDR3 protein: CSALGGLYNEQFF
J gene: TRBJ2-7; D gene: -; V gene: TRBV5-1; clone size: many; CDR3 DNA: TGCGCCAGCAGCTTGAGGCCCCCGGTGGAGGAGCAGTACTTC; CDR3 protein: CASSLRPPVEEQYF
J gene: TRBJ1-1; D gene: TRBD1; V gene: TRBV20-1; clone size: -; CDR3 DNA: TGCAGTGCGAGACAGGGACCCGCGGCCACTGAAGCTTTCTTT; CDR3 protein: CSARQGPAATEAFF
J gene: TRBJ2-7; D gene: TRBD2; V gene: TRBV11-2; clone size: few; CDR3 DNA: TGTGCCAGCAGCTTTAGGACCTCTAGCGGGAGGGCCCCCCGTTACGAGCAGTACTTC; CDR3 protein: CASSFRTSSGRAPRYEQYF
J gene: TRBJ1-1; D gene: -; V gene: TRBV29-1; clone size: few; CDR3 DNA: TGCAGCGTGGTATCCAACACTGAAGCTTTCTTT; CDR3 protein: CSVVSNTEAFF
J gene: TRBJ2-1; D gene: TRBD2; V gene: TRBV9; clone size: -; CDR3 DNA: TGTGCCAGCAGCGTAGCGGCTAGCGGGACGTACAATGAGCAGTTCTTC; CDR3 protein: CASSVAASGTYNEQFF
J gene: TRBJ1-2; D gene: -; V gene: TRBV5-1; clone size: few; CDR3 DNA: TGCGCCAGCAGCACTAACCCGGACAGCCCGCTAGGCTACACCTTC; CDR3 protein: CASSTNPDSPLGYTF
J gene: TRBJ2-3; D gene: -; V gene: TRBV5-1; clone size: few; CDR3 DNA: TGCGCCAGCAGCTCACCGACAGGCACAGATACGCAGTATTTT; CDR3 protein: CASSSPTGTDTQYF
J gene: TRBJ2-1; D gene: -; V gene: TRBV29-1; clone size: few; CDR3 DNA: TGCAGCGTTGAAGGAATTTGGCGGGGCTCCTACAATGAGCAGTTCTTC; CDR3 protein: CSVEGIWRGSYNEQFF
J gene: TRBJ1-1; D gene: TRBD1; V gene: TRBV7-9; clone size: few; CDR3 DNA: TGTGCCAGCAGACAGGGGGGGATGAACACTGAAGCTTTCTTT; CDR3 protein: CASRQGGMNTEAFF
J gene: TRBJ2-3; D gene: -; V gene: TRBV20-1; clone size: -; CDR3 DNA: TGCAGTGCTAATAGAGGGGCTGAGCCGTCTTATACGCAGTATTTT; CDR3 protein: CSANRGAEPSYTQYF
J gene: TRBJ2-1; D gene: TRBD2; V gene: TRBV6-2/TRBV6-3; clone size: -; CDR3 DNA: TGTGCCAGCAGTTACTCGTTGCGGGAGGGCCGCCTGACCTACAATGAGCAGTTCTTC; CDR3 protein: CASSYSLREGRLTYNEQFF
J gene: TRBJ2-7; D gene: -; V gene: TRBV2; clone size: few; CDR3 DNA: TGTGCCAGCAGTGAAAATATGGGGACCTTGGGCGAGCAGTACTTC; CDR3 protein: CASSENMGTLGEQYF